A selection of T cell receptor beta chains follows, all from one sample in a study of CD8 T cells in acute hepatitis C reinfection. TCRdb's copy holds only in-frame clones and misses some; the assay was immunoSEQ multiplex PCR. In the table there are tens of thousands of clones, 80% to 90% of which are singletons. The specimen sequenced was naive CD8+ T cells from PBMCs. The receptors derive from a woman under 30 who spontaneously cleared hepatitis C infection. Each CDR3 is given with its conserved first and last residue. Each record gives: V gene, J gene, clone size, D gene, CDR3 DNA, CDR3 protein. A D gene is named only where the DNA matches it firmly. Part of the rows lack a size; the others show once, few, many or a class for expanded clones.

TRBV2	TRBJ2-7	.	.	TGTGCCAGTAGAGTTACCTTCGGAGAGGGCTACGAGCAGTACTTC	CASRVTFGEGYEQYF
TRBV7-9	TRBJ1-1	.	.	TGTGCCAGCAGCTTTTCGGTCGGGTCCCCGGACACTGAAGCTTTCTTT	CASSFSVGSPDTEAFF
TRBV11-2	TRBJ2-2	.	TRBD1	TGTGCCAGCAGCTTAGCGGGGACAGGGTTTGCCGGGGAGCTGTTTTTT	CASSLAGTGFAGELFF
TRBV7-9	TRBJ2-7	.	.	TGTGCCAGCAGCTTCGGGGCCTACGAGCAGTACTTC	CASSFGAYEQYF
TRBV27	TRBJ2-7	.	TRBD1	TGTGCCAGCAGCCCGAACAGGGGGCCCCACGAGCAGTACTTC	CASSPNRGPHEQYF
TRBV14	TRBJ1-2	once	.	TGTGCCAGCAGCCAAGAATTTAGCATTATACGGGGAACTTATGGCTACACCTTC	CASSQEFSIIRGTYGYTF
TRBV13	TRBJ2-5	.	.	TGTGCCAGCAGCGCCCGACAAGGGGCGCGAGAGACCCAGTACTTC	CASSARQGARETQYF
TRBV10-3	TRBJ2-7	few	.	TGTGCCATCAGTGAGTCGCAGGGCGGGTACGAGCAGTACTTC	CAISESQGGYEQYF
TRBV9	TRBJ2-7	.	TRBD2	TGTGCCAGCAGCTTTGCTAGCGGCTACGAGCAGTACTTC	CASSFASGYEQYF
TRBV7-8	TRBJ2-7	.	TRBD2	TGTGCCAGCAGCCGTACCGTAGCGGGAGCCCACGAGCAGTACTTC	CASSRTVAGAHEQYF
TRBV7-3	TRBJ2-2	.	.	TGTGCCAGCAGCCATCAGAATGGGGAGCTGTTTTTT	CASSHQNGELFF
TRBV4-1	TRBJ2-1	.	TRBD2	TGCGCCAGCAGCCAAGTAGCGGGAGGATCGGCAAATGAGCAGTTCTTC	CASSQVAGGSANEQFF
TRBV2	TRBJ2-7	.	TRBD2	TGTGCCAACCAGGGCGGGAGCTCCTACGAGCAGTACTTC	CANQGGSSYEQYF
TRBV27	TRBJ1-2	.	.	TGTGCCAGCAAAAGGCAGGGTAGGGGCTACACCTTC	CASKRQGRGYTF
TRBV5-1	TRBJ2-7	.	.	TGCGCCAGCAGCTTGGGGACTTCGACTCTCAACCCCTACGAGCAGTACTTC	CASSLGTSTLNPYEQYF
TRBV5-6	TRBJ2-3	.	.	TGTGCCAGCAGCCCCGGGGCGGCCTCTTTCACAGATACGCAGTATTTT	CASSPGAASFTDTQYF
TRBV6-5	TRBJ2-7	.	.	TGTGCCAGCAGTTACTCCCCCCTCTCTTTCGGAGAGCAGTACTTC	CASSYSPLSFGEQYF
TRBV15	TRBJ2-7	.	TRBD2	TGTGCCACCAGCAGTCCTTTTGGACTAGCGGGAGTCTACGAGCAGTACTTC	CATSSPFGLAGVYEQYF
TRBV27	TRBJ2-6	.	.	TGTGCCAGCAGCGAACCAACTACAGCTCTAGGGGCCAACGTCCTGACTTTC	CASSEPTTALGANVLTF
TRBV6-6	TRBJ1-5	.	.	TGTGCCAGCACCGAGGACAGTAAAGTCAATCAGCCCCAGCATTTT	CASTEDSKVNQPQHF
TRBV9	TRBJ1-2	.	TRBD1	TGTGCCAGCAGCCCGAAGACAGGGGGCCAACCCTATGGCTACACCTTC	CASSPKTGGQPYGYTF